The rows below give T cell receptor beta chains drawn from one sample of a study of blood T cell repertoires in COVID-19. Generated by immunoSEQ multiplex PCR, the TCRdb table keeps only in-frame clones and is missing some. The sample has about 260,000 clones; around 87% are singletons. Material for sequencing was peripheral blood. These receptors all stem from a woman in her 50s with acute or convalescent COVID-19. Each CDR3 is given with its conserved first and last residue. D genes are given only for firm matches. Where a row states a size, it is once, few, many or the class of an expanded clone; other rows omit it.

TRBJ1-1 | NA | TRBV28 | NA | CASSLIGGEGSNTEAFF | TGTGCCAGCAGTTTAATCGGAGGGGAGGGGTCGAACACTGAAGCTTTCTTT
TRBJ1-4 | NA | TRBV3-1/TRBV3-2 | NA | CASSQEPTSGVMRLFF | TGTGCCAGCAGCCAAGAACCGACATCCGGGGTTATGCGGCTGTTTTTT
TRBJ2-1 | TRBD2 | TRBV29-1 | NA | CSVEKFGRAQNNEQFF | TGCAGCGTTGAAAAATTCGGGAGGGCCCAGAACAATGAGCAGTTCTTC
TRBJ2-7 | TRBD1 | TRBV27 | NA | CASSSGQGVREQYF | TGTGCCAGCAGTTCGGGACAGGGGGTCCGAGAGCAGTACTTC
TRBJ2-1 | NA | TRBV19 | NA | CASSIAASRSSYNEQFF | TGTGCCAGTAGTATAGCAGCTAGCAGGAGCTCCTACAATGAGCAGTTCTTC
TRBJ2-7 | TRBD1 | TRBV2 | NA | CASSERTGDYEQYF | TGTGCCAGCAGTGAGCGGACAGGCGATTACGAGCAGTACTTC
TRBJ1-6 | NA | TRBV5-1 | once | CASSLEERGSPHF | TGCGCCAGCAGCTTGGAAGAACGAGGGTCACCCCACTTT
TRBJ2-1 | NA | TRBV20-1 | NA | CSVLGVEQFF | TGCAGTGTGCTAGGAGTCGAGCAGTTCTTC
TRBJ1-5 | NA | TRBV27 | once | CASSLSRAWGVRQPQHF | TGTGCCAGCAGTTTATCGAGGGCGTGGGGGGTTAGACAGCCCCAGCATTTT
TRBJ2-7 | TRBD1 | TRBV11-2 | NA | CASSFGQGLYEQYF | TGTGCCAGCAGCTTCGGACAGGGGTTGTACGAGCAGTACTTC
TRBJ2-1 | TRBD2 | TRBV11-3 | NA | CASSFGLANEQFF | TGTGCCAGCAGCTTCGGACTAGCCAACGAGCAGTTCTTC
TRBJ1-2 | NA | TRBV13 | NA | CASSLGANYGYTF | TGTGCCAGCAGCTTGGGGGCGAACTATGGCTACACCTTC
TRBJ1-1 | TRBD1 | TRBV25-1 | NA | CASTQGAPTEAFF | TGTGCCAGCACTCAGGGGGCTCCCACTGAAGCTTTCTTT
TRBJ2-5 | NA | TRBV5-6 | NA | CASSLAQLETQYF | TGTGCCAGCAGCTTGGCTCAGTTAGAGACCCAGTACTTC
TRBJ2-2 | TRBD2 | TRBV28 | NA | CASIKAGLVNTGELFF | TGTGCCAGCATAAAGGCGGGACTAGTCAACACCGGGGAGCTGTTTTTT
TRBJ2-1 | TRBD1 | TRBV6-5 | NA | CASSLQGNEQFF | TGTGCCAGCAGTCTACAGGGGAATGAGCAGTTCTTC
TRBJ2-1 | NA | TRBV24-1 | few | CATSPPGTRDVNEQFF | TGTGCCACCAGCCCCCCCGGGACAAGGGACGTGAATGAGCAGTTCTTC
TRBJ2-4 | TRBD2 | TRBV7-6 | NA | CASSPSGRGNIQYF | TGTGCCAGCAGCCCTAGCGGGAGGGGGAACATTCAGTACTTC
TRBJ1-1 | NA | TRBV6-5 | NA | CASSLWGQTNTEAFF | TGTGCCAGCAGTTTATGGGGACAAACGAACACTGAAGCTTTCTTT
TRBJ1-2 | NA | TRBV4-1 | NA | CASSQEWKGRNGYTF | TGCGCCAGCAGCCAAGAGTGGAAGGGGCGTAATGGCTACACCTTC
TRBJ1-2 | NA | TRBV3-1/TRBV3-2 | NA | CASSQSRDGYTF | TGTGCCAGCAGCCAGAGTAGAGATGGCTACACCTTC
TRBJ2-2 | NA | TRBV9 | NA | CASSQTGTRDTGELFF | TGTGCCAGCAGCCAAACCGGGACACGGGACACCGGGGAGCTGTTTTTT
TRBJ1-2 | TRBD1 | TRBV29-1 | NA | CSVEKGAGTGFYTF | TGCAGCGTTGAAAAGGGGGCCGGGACAGGCTTCTACACCTTC
TRBJ2-7 | TRBD2 | TRBV9 | NA | CASSGLAGVGEQYF | TGTGCCAGCAGCGGACTAGCGGGAGTGGGTGAGCAGTACTTC
TRBJ2-6 | NA | TRBV6-4 | NA | CASTDDSSGANVLTF | TGTGCCAGCACCGATGACAGCTCTGGGGCCAACGTCCTGACTTTC
TRBJ1-5 | NA | TRBV30 | NA | CAWSVIGRQPQHF | TGTGCCTGGAGTGTTATCGGTCGTCAGCCCCAGCATTTT
TRBJ2-1 | NA | TRBV6-2/TRBV6-3 | NA | CASSRHAGLPSSYNEQFF | TGTGCCAGCAGCCGCCATGCGGGCCTCCCGAGCTCCTACAATGAGCAGTTCTTC
TRBJ1-5 | TRBD1 | TRBV29-1 | NA | CSVGQGGNQPQHF | TGCAGCGTTGGACAGGGGGGGAATCAGCCCCAGCATTTT
TRBJ1-1 | TRBD1 | TRBV4-2 | NA | CASKLDRGLKNTEAFF | TGTGCCAGCAAACTAGACAGGGGGTTGAAGAACACTGAAGCTTTCTTT
TRBJ2-1 | TRBD1 | TRBV7-3 | NA | CASRPGTGVYNEQFF | TGTGCCAGCAGACCCGGGACAGGGGTCTACAATGAGCAGTTCTTC
TRBJ2-1 | TRBD2 | TRBV5-4 | NA | CASSLGAGGYNEQFF | TGTGCCAGCAGCTTGGGCGCGGGAGGCTACAATGAGCAGTTCTTC
TRBJ1-4 | NA | TRBV10-3 | once | CAISESPGGKEKLFF | TGTGCCATCAGTGAGTCCCCGGGGGGCAAGGAAAAACTGTTTTTT
TRBJ2-3 | NA | TRBV4-2 | NA | CASSQAGTYTDTQYF | TGTGCCAGCAGCCAAGCGGGAACTTACACAGATACGCAGTATTTT
TRBJ2-5 | NA | TRBV25-1 | NA | CASSVNSQETQYF | TGTGCCAGCAGTGTAAACAGCCAAGAGACCCAGTACTTC
TRBJ1-2 | NA | TRBV14 | NA | CASSQGQDYGYTF | TGTGCCAGCAGCCAAGGTCAGGACTATGGCTACACCTTC
TRBJ1-3 | NA | TRBV9 | NA | CASSPKTSGVGNTIYF | TGTGCCAGCAGCCCCAAGACCTCAGGGGTTGGAAACACCATATATTTT
TRBJ2-7 | NA | TRBV19 | NA | CASSIAGYEQYF | TGTGCCAGTAGTATCGCGGGCTACGAGCAGTACTTC
TRBJ1-2 | NA | TRBV7-9 | NA | CASSPNSGGYGYTF | TGTGCCAGCAGTCCTAATTCCGGCGGCTATGGCTACACCTTC
TRBJ2-5 | TRBD2 | TRBV19 | NA | CASSQRDKETQYF | TGTGCCAGTTCTCAGCGGGATAAAGAGACCCAGTACTTC
TRBJ1-5 | NA | TRBV28 | few | CASARLELNQPQHF | TGTGCCAGCGCTCGACTGGAACTCAATCAGCCCCAGCATTTT
TRBJ1-2 | NA | TRBV7-6 | NA | CASSLQARADTYGYTF | TGTGCCAGCAGCCTACAAGCCAGGGCGGATACCTATGGCTACACCTTC
TRBJ2-1 | NA | TRBV5-1 | once | CASSLGTSQASPYNEQFF | TGCGCCAGCAGCTTGGGCACTTCTCAGGCGAGTCCCTACAATGAGCAGTTCTTC
TRBJ1-5 | NA | TRBV19 | NA | CASSPQADNQPQHF | TGTGCCAGTAGTCCACAGGCAGACAATCAGCCCCAGCATTTT